These 7 T cell receptor beta chains were sequenced from one sample in a study of blood T cell repertoires in COVID-19. The protocol was immunoSEQ multiplex PCR, while the TCRdb copy is restricted to in-frame clones and leaves out a portion. Seen here are tens of thousands of clones, about 90% observed once, and the top ten hold under 1.5%. Material for sequencing was peripheral blood. Every receptor here comes from a man between 60 and 70 years old with acute or convalescent COVID-19.

The chain joins TRBV4-2 to TRBJ1-1; D not resolved. The CDR3 contains 14 residues. The V gene's germline CDR1 is LGHNA and CDR2 YNFKEQ. The V and J ends lost 4 bases and 1 base respectively, with 10 bases between them. The CDR3 loop reads CASSLRGRNTEAFF. DNA of the CDR3: TGTGCCAGCAGCCTTAGAGGCAGGAACACTGAAGCTTTCTTT.

This chain uses TRBV4-1 with TRBJ1-1; 11 nucleotides match TRBD1. The CDR3 is 18 residues long. Germline values: CDR1 MGHRA, CDR2 YSYEKL. J lost 4 bases, V lost 3 bases, and 13 bases had no gene match. Here the CDR3 reads CASSHGTGGYLVSTEAFF. In DNA, the CDR3 is TGCGCCAGCAGCCACGGGACAGGGGGATATCTCGTTTCCACTGAAGCTTTCTTT.

The rearrangement joins TRBV28 to TRBJ1-2, with D maybe TRBD1 (6 bases). With 5 bases removed from V and 4 bases from J, the gap between germline ends came to 17 bases. Germline assignment: CDR1 MDHEN and CDR2 SYDVKM. The CDR3 spans 15 residues. CDR3 sequence (DNA): TGTGCCAGCAGTCTGGGGGCGACAGGAGTCTATGGCTACACCTTC. It translates to CASSLGATGVYGYTF.

The V gene is TRBV29-1, the J gene TRBJ2-7; TRBD1 agrees at 10 bases. V shed 2 bases and J 2 bases; nucleotides not matched to a gene: 9. Per the germline V gene, CDR1 is SQVTM and CDR2 is ANQGSEA. The CDR3 covers 16 residues. DNA of the CDR3: TGCAGCGTTGAAAAAGCGGGGGACAGGGGCGCCTACGAGCAGTACTTC. Amino acid sequence: CSVEKAGDRGAYEQYF.

J is TRBJ1-2 and V is TRBV5-1, with D maybe TRBD1 (5 bases). Germline V lookup: CDR1 SGHRS, CDR2 YFSETQ. Trimming left V 0 bases short and J 10 bases short, with 10 bases between. The CDR3 contains 12 residues. CDR3 region: CASSLDQGLYTF. DNA of the CDR3: TGCGCCAGCAGCTTGGACCAGGGACTCTACACCTTC.

This chain uses TRBV11-2 with TRBJ1-3; 10 bases line up with TRBD1. Germline V gene lookup returns CDR1 SGHAT and CDR2 FQNNGV. Trimming removed 5 bases from V and 3 bases from J; junction bases left unmatched: 4. This CDR3 is built from 15 residues. CDR3 region: CASSLGQGGGNTIYF. The CDR3, as DNA: TGTGCCAGCAGCCTAGGACAGGGGGGTGGAAACACCATATATTTT.

The genes are TRBV6-2 or TRBV6-3 and TRBJ2-3; a possible D gene is TRBD2 (6 bases). Trimming removed 6 bases at V and 5 bases at J, with 21 bases between. CDR1 and CDR2 (germline): MNHEY, SVGEGT. This CDR3 has 16 amino acids. CDR3 sequence reads: CASSEIGTPPRDTQYF. CDR3 bases: TGTGCCAGCAGCGAAATCGGGACTCCGCCTCGAGATACGCAGTATTTT.